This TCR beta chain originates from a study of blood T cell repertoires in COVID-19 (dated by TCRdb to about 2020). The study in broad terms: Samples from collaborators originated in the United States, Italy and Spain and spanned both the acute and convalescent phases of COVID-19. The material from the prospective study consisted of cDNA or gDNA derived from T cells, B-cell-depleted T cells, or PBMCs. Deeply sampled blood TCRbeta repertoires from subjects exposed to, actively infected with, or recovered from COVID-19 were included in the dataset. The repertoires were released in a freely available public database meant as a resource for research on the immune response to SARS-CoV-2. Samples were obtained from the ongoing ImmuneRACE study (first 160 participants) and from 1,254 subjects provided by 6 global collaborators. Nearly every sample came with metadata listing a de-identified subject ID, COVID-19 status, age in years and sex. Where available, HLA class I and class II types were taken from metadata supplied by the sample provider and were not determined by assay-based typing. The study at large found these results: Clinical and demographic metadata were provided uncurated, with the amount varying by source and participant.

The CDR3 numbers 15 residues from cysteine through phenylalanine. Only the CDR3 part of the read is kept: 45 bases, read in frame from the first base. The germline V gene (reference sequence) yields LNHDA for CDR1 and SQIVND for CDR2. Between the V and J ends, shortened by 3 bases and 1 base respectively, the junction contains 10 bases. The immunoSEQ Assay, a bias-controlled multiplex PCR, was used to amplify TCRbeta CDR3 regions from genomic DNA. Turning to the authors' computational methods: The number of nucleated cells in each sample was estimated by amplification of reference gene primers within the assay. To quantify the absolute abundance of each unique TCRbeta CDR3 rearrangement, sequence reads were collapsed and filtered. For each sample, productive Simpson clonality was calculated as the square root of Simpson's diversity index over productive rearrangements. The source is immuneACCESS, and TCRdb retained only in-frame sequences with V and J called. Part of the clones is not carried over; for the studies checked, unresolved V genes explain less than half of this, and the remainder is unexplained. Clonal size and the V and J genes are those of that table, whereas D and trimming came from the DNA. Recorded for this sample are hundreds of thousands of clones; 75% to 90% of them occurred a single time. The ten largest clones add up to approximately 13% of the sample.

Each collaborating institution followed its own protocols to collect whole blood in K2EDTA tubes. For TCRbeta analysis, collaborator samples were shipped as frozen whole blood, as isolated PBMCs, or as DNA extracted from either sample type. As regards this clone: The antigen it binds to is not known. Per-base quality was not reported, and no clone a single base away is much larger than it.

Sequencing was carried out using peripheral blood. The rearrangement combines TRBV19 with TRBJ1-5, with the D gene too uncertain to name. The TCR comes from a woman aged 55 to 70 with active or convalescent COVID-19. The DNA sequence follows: TGTGCCAGTAGTATCTGGCACCCCAGCAATCAGCCCCAGCATTTT. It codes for CASSIWHPSNQPQHF.